Below, 3 T cell receptor beta chains from the same sample are listed, as sequenced in a study of blood T cells in healthy people across ages. With a J-beta primer mix and a sample-barcoded 5' primer, a second PCR ran about 6 to 11 cycles. TCRdb reprocessed the 5' RACE reads via MiXCR and lists one record per CDR3 protein. The data contain approximately 900,000 distinct CDR3 sequences, under 50% of them singletons. Sequencing input: blood. The source of these receptors is a man aged 25-45 years in good health.

This clonotype occurred a few times. The rearrangement links TRBV10-3 to TRBJ2-5; TRBD1 is a possible D gene (5 bases). This CDR3 has 13 amino acids. V dropped 7 bases and J dropped 3 bases, with 12 bases sitting between them. Per germline, CDR1 ENHRY and CDR2 SYGVKD. The CDR3 region is CAITAEDKETQYF. In DNA form, the CDR3 reads TGTGCCATCACCGCCGAGGACAAAGAGACCCAGTACTTC.

This clonotype was counted only a few times. The rearrangement joins TRBV7-6 to TRBJ2-3; 9 nucleotides line up with TRBD2. The CDR3 is made up of 17 amino acids. Losses at the gene ends were 2 bases for V and 1 base for J; bases not matched to a gene: 7. Germline assignment: CDR1 SGHVS and CDR2 FNYEAQ. The DNA for the CDR3 is TGTGCCAGCAGCTTATCGTCTAGCGGGGTGGGCACAGATACGCAGTATTTT. It encodes CASSLSSSGVGTDTQYF.

In its sample, this clonotype was seen a few times. This rearrangement joins TRBV3-1 to TRBJ2-5, with a tentative D call TRBD2 (6 bases). CDR1 LGHDT and CDR2 YNNKEL come from the germline V gene (reference sequence). The length of the CDR3 is 14 residues. Trimming cost V 0 bases and J 9 bases, with 14 bases left between them. CDR3 amino acids: CASSQDHAGRSQYF. CDR3 sequence (DNA): TGTGCCAGCAGCCAAGATCATGCAGGGAGGTCCCAGTACTTC.